This T cell receptor beta chain was recovered during a study of blood T cell repertoires in COVID-19. Turning to the study itself: Nucleic acid was either cDNA or gDNA, and it came from T cells, B-cell-depleted T cells, or PBMCs.

Method: immunoSEQ multiplex PCR; TCRdb's copy keeps in-frame clones and lacks some. The data contain about 200,000 clones, 80% to 85% of them seen just once; the ten biggest clones take up 7.5%. The CDR3 runs 21 residues. This clonotype originated in a man between 40 and 49 years old who had recovered from COVID-19. Sequenced input: PBMCs or T cells enriched from blood (not recorded which). The chain couples TRBV21-1 to TRBJ1-5. TRBV21-1 is a pseudogene segment. This chain's CDR3 is CASSKAGTGSPKGIVYQPQHF. The CDR3 coding sequence is TGTGCCAGCAGCAAAGCCGGTACGGGGTCCCCAAAGGGTATAGTGTATCAGCCCCAGCATTTT.